Below are 15 T cell receptor beta chains sequenced from a single sample in a study of OX40 agonist ivuxolimab in advanced cancers. Repertoires were generated with immunoSEQ multiplex PCR, while TCRdb's copy carries only in-frame clones and drops some. The table shows about 100,000 clones, with nearly 90% occurring only once. Sequenced here: CD4+ or CD8+ T cells sorted from blood, sampled in a trial of the OX40 agonist ivuxolimab. The receptors were sampled from an adult with an advanced solid tumor such as melanoma, head and neck, liver or kidney cancer.

CDR3 loop: CASSLRGGVGQPQHF. In nucleotides, the CDR3 is TGTGCCAGCAGTTTACGAGGGGGCGTAGGTCAGCCCCAGCATTTT. This chain connects TRBV28 to TRBJ1-5, with 7 bases identical to TRBD1. Germline V CDR1 and CDR2: MDHEN, SYDVKM. V shed 2 bases, J shed 6 bases, and the junction held 7 bases outside the gene matches. This CDR3 spans 15 amino acids. Together with reference TRBV28 and TRBJ1-5, the CDR3 gives the full variable domain: DVKVTQSSRYLVKRTGEKVFLECVQDMDHENMFWYRQDPGLGLRLIYFSYDVKMKEKGDIPEGYSVSREKKERFSLILESASTNQTSMYLCASSLRGGVGQPQHFGDGTRLSIL.

This chain connects TRBV5-1 to TRBJ2-2; D gene uncertain. CDR3 length equals 15 residues. V lost 3 bases and J 1 base, leaving 10 bases between the germline ends. Germline V gene sequence: CDR1 SGHRS, CDR2 YFSETQ. CDR3 amino acids: CASSSGTVNTGELFF. The CDR3 DNA is TGCGCCAGCAGCTCGGGCACAGTGAACACCGGGGAGCTGTTTTTT.

V usage is TRBV9 and J usage is TRBJ2-2, with 7 bases matching TRBD1. The CDR3 spans 15 residues. Losses at the gene ends were 3 bases for V and 2 bases for J; bases not matched to a gene: 4. Looked up from germline, CDR1 is SGDLS and CDR2 is YYNGEE. CDR3 nucleotides: TGTGCCAGCAGCGCGCAGGGGGTAAACACCGGGGAGCTGTTTTTT. Translated: CASSAQGVNTGELFF.

The CDR3 loop reads CASSFSGSRDEQYF. The CDR3 DNA is TGCGCCAGCAGCTTTAGCGGGAGTAGAGACGAGCAGTACTTC. This chain connects TRBV5-1 to TRBJ2-7; 9 nucleotides align to TRBD2. The CDR3 has 14 amino acids. Germline V CDR1 and CDR2: SGHRS, YFSETQ. Losses at the gene ends were 2 bases for V and 5 bases for J; bases not matched to a gene: 5.

The rearrangement links TRBV27 to TRBJ2-5; 10 bases are a match to TRBD2. The germline CDR1 and CDR2 sequences are MNHEY and SMNVEV (reference sequence). This CDR3 has 16 amino acids. Unmatched junction bases numbered 7, after V lost 5 bases and J lost 1 base. This CDR3 reads CASSPLGLARQETQYF. Here the CDR3 DNA reads TGTGCCAGCAGTCCCTTGGGACTAGCGCGCCAAGAGACCCAGTACTTC.

V and J are TRBV25-1 and TRBJ2-5; 8 bases are shared with TRBD2. Germline V gene data show CDR1 as MGHDK and CDR2 as SYGVNS. The CDR3 has 14 residues. With 0 bases clipped from V and 4 bases from J, the junction kept 1 base outside the gene matches. CDR3 bases: TGTGCCAGCAGTGAATACGGGGGGGCAGAGACCCAGTACTTC. This encodes CASSEYGGAETQYF. Full variable domain (remainder filled in from reference TRBV25-1 and TRBJ2-5): EADIYQTPRYLVIGTGKKITLECSQTMGHDKMYWYQQDPGMELHLIHYSYGVNSTEKGDLSSESTVSRIRTEHFPLTLESARPSHTSQYLCASSEYGGAETQYFGPGTRLLVL.

The V gene is TRBV15, the J gene TRBJ1-5; D not resolved. The CDR3 sequence is 13 residues long. Looked up from germline, CDR1 is LNHNV and CDR2 is YYDKDF (reference sequence). Trimming left V 1 base short and J 4 bases short, with 5 bases between. Here the CDR3 reads CATSRAGNQPQHF. CDR3 sequence (DNA): TGTGCCACCAGCAGAGCGGGGAATCAGCCCCAGCATTTT.

This chain links TRBV5-3 with TRBJ2-2, with D possibly matching TRBD2 (6 bases). TRBV5-3 is classed as an ORF, of uncertain function. There are 13 residues in the CDR3. V lost 7 bases to trimming and J lost 1 base, with 8 bases between them. CDR3 in amino acids: CARLGLNTGELFF. Written as DNA, the CDR3 is TGTGCCAGACTGGGACTGAACACCGGGGAGCTGTTTTTT.

The V and J genes are TRBV2 and TRBJ2-1, with 12 nucleotides matching TRBD2. The CDR3 is 16 residues long. The J segment lost 8 bases and the V segment lost 6 bases, leaving 11 bases of the junction unmatched. Germline V gives CDR1 SNHLY, CDR2 FYNNEI. This chain's CDR3 is CASRRLAGAQRDEQFF. CDR3 nucleotides: TGTGCCAGCAGGCGACTAGCGGGAGCTCAGAGGGATGAGCAGTTCTTC.

About this clone itself: The sample has other DNA sequences that encode this CDR3 too. This rearrangement joins TRBV2 to TRBJ2-7; D may be TRBD1 or TRBD2 (7 bases each). The CDR3 is 13 amino acids. With 6 bases removed from V and 3 bases from J, the gap between germline ends came to 12 bases. Germline CDR1 is SNHLY and CDR2 is FYNNEI. The CDR3 reads CASRAGGVYEQYF. The CDR3 DNA reads TGTGCCAGCAGGGCAGGGGGGGTCTACGAGCAGTACTTC.

The rearrangement uses TRBV6-5 and TRBJ2-4, with D perhaps TRBD1 (5 bases). Germline V gives CDR1 MNHEY, CDR2 SVGAGI. V was trimmed by 5 bases and J by 5 bases, leaving 10 bases between them. This CDR3 is built from 13 residues. The CDR3 nucleotides read TGTGCCAGCAGTCCGTTCAGGGAAAACATTCAGTACTTC. Translating it yields CASSPFRENIQYF.

A few counts support this clone. The V and J genes are TRBV5-1 and TRBJ1-1; D is uncertain. V lost 0 bases, J lost 0 bases, and 6 bases lay in between. CDR1 is SGHRS, CDR2 YFSETQ, per germline. The CDR3 is 14 amino acids. The CDR3 region is CASSLEQLNTEAFF. The CDR3 DNA is TGCGCCAGCAGCTTGGAACAGCTGAACACTGAAGCTTTCTTT.

V is TRBV7-8 and J is TRBJ1-5; 8 positions agree with TRBD1. With V trimmed by 4 bases and J by 4 bases, 9 bases remained unmatched. The CDR3 covers 16 residues. Per the germline V gene, CDR1 is SGHVS and CDR2 is FQNEAQ. The CDR3, as DNA: TGTGCCAGCAGCTCCTTGACAGGGGCGAGGAATCAGCCCCAGCATTTT. This sequence encodes CASSSLTGARNQPQHF.

This clone appeared once. The rearrangement uses TRBV6-1 and TRBJ2-7; D perhaps matches TRBD1 (8 bases). Per the germline V gene, CDR1 is MNHNS and CDR2 is SASEGT. Trimming shortened V by 6 bases and J by 3 bases, and 15 bases separated the two germline ends. This CDR3 spans 14 amino acids. CDR3 loop: CASRGTGGGYEQYF. The CDR3 region has the DNA TGTGCCAGCAGAGGAACAGGGGGGGGCTACGAGCAGTACTTC.

The chain uses TRBV19 and TRBJ2-6, with a possible D match to TRBD2 (6 bases). The CDR3 is 17 residues long. CDR1 and CDR2 (germline): LNHDA, SQIVND (reference sequence). V lost 4 bases, J lost 1 base, and 14 bases lay in between. The CDR3 DNA sequence: TGTGCCAGTAGTAAATCGGGGAGGTGGTCTGGGGCCAACGTCCTGACTTTC. Translation: CASSKSGRWSGANVLTF.